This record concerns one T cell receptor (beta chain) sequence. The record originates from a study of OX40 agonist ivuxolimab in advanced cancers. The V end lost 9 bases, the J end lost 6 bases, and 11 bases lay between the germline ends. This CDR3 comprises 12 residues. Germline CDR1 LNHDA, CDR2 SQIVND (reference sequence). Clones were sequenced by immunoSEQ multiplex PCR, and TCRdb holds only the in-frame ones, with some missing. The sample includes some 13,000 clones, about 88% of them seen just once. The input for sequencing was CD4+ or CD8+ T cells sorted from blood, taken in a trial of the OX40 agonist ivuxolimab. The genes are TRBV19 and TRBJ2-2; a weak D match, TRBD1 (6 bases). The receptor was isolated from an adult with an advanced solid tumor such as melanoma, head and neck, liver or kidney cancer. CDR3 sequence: CASTTGPGELFF. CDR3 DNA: TGTGCCAGCACTACAGGGCCCGGGGAGCTGTTTTTT.